These T cell receptor beta chains were read from a single sample in a study of T cell responses to AZD1222 COVID-19 vaccine. Data came from immunoSEQ multiplex PCR; TCRdb stores just in-frame clones and leaves some out. Of roughly 150,000 clones in the sample, approximately 94% were seen once. Sequenced here: peripheral blood, sampled on day 0 of AZD1222 vaccination. Every receptor here comes from an adult in good health. Each CDR3 is given with its conserved first and last residue. Fields, in order: CDR3 DNA, CDR3 protein, clone size, V gene, J gene, D gene. The D gene is left open where the match is weak. Expanded clones get a size class; other rows say once, few or many, or leave the size out.

TGTGCCAGCAGCGAGGACAGGGGCCGAAGCTCCTACAATGAGCAGTTCTTC	CASSEDRGRSSYNEQFF	-	TRBV13	TRBJ2-1	TRBD1
TGTGCCAGCGGATTAGGGGGGTCGAATAGCAATCAGCCCCAGCATTTT	CASGLGGSNSNQPQHF	-	TRBV28	TRBJ1-5	-
TGTGCCAGCAGCCAAGACGGTTCCAATCAGCCCCAGCATTTT	CASSQDGSNQPQHF	-	TRBV4-2	TRBJ1-5	-
TGTGCCAGCAAGTCTCGGGACGGGATCTCTGGGGCCAACGTCCTGACTTTC	CASKSRDGISGANVLTF	-	TRBV4-2	TRBJ2-6	-
TGCGCCAGCAGCCAAGATGCCGGGAGCTCCTACGAGCAGTACTTC	CASSQDAGSSYEQYF	once	TRBV4-3	TRBJ2-7	-
TGTGCCAGCAGTTACCCCAGGGATTCACCCCTCCACTTT	CASSYPRDSPLHF	-	TRBV6-6	TRBJ1-6	-
TGTGCCAGCAGTTTGTCAGGGGATCTTGGAAATTCACCCCTCCACTTT	CASSLSGDLGNSPLHF	-	TRBV28	TRBJ1-6	-
TGTGCCAGCAGCTTAGATGGGGTGAACACTGAAGCTTTCTTT	CASSLDGVNTEAFF	few	TRBV11-3	TRBJ1-1	-
TGTGCCAGCAGTCGACAGGCAAACTATGGCTACACCTTC	CASSRQANYGYTF	-	TRBV5-5	TRBJ1-2	-
TGTGCCACCAGCAGCTCAACTAATCGGCCTGTCTATGGCTACACCTTC	CATSSSTNRPVYGYTF	-	TRBV15	TRBJ1-2	-
TGCGCCAGCAGCCCCCGGACAGAACTTGACGTCCTGACTTTC	CASSPRTELDVLTF	-	TRBV5-1	TRBJ2-6	-
TGCGCCAGCAGTTACCCGACAGTGGATAATTCACCCCTCCACTTT	CASSYPTVDNSPLHF	-	TRBV10-2	TRBJ1-6	-
TGTGCCAGCAGTTTTTTACGGACTGAAGCTTTCTTT	CASSFLRTEAFF	once	TRBV12-3/TRBV12-4	TRBJ1-1	-
TGTGCCAGTAGTATCGACAGGGGGCAATGGGGCTACACCTTC	CASSIDRGQWGYTF	-	TRBV19	TRBJ1-2	TRBD1
TGTGCCAGCAGTCATTACAATGAGCAGTTCTTC	CASSHYNEQFF	-	TRBV3-1/TRBV3-2	TRBJ2-1	-
TGTGCCAGTAGTCCTAGCGGGGGTCAAGAGACCCAGTACTTC	CASSPSGGQETQYF	-	TRBV19	TRBJ2-5	TRBD2
TGTGCCTGGAGTGGTAGGGGAAATGAAAAACTGTTTTTT	CAWSGRGNEKLFF	-	TRBV30	TRBJ1-4	-
TGTGCCAGCAGCTGGAGGGGGTTGAACACTGAAGCTTTCTTT	CASSWRGLNTEAFF	-	TRBV11-2	TRBJ1-1	-
TGCGCCAGCAGCCAGGCACCGGGACAGGGAAACTATGGCTACACCTTC	CASSQAPGQGNYGYTF	once	TRBV4-3	TRBJ1-2	TRBD1
TGTGCCAGCAGTTACGTGGCCGTGGGTGTTGGTGGTGGCTACACCTTC	CASSYVAVGVGGGYTF	-	TRBV6-5	TRBJ1-2	-
TGTGCCAGCACACCAGCGAATAATTCACCCCTCCACTTT	CASTPANNSPLHF	few	TRBV19	TRBJ1-6	-
TGTGCCACCGGTCCCACTAGCGGATACAATGAGCAGTTCTTC	CATGPTSGYNEQFF	-	TRBV19	TRBJ2-1	TRBD2
TGTGCCAGCAGCTTTGGGGGCTACGAGCAGTACTTC	CASSFGGYEQYF	-	TRBV5-5	TRBJ2-7	-
TGCGCCAGCAGCCAAGATTTAGGGGGGGTCTATGGCTACACCTTC	CASSQDLGGVYGYTF	-	TRBV4-3	TRBJ1-2	-
TGTGCCAGCAGCTTGGGAGCGACAGGGAAGACTGAAGCTTTCTTT	CASSLGATGKTEAFF	once	TRBV11-3	TRBJ1-1	TRBD1
TGTGCCAGCAGTTACGCAGGTAACACTGAAGCTTTCTTT	CASSYAGNTEAFF	-	TRBV6-5	TRBJ1-1	-